Shown below are 2 T cell receptor beta chains from a single sample sequenced in a study of cytomegalovirus exposure and HLA in healthy donors. Amplification used 60 Vbeta primers and 13 Jbeta primers. Produced via immunoSEQ multiplex PCR; TCRdb's table is partial and in-frame only. The data hold 200,000 to 250,000 clones, with 70% observed a single time. The sequenced sample was PBMCs. These receptors were obtained from a middle-aged man in good health and CMV-seropositive.

CDR3 sequence (DNA): TGCGCCAGCAGCTTGAGATGGGGCAGGGAGGGCACTGAAGCTTTCTTT. As protein: CASSLRWGREGTEAFF. The V call is TRBV5-1, the J call TRBJ1-1, with D tentatively TRBD1 (5 bases). Germline V gene lookup returns CDR1 SGHRS and CDR2 YFSETQ. Trimming removed 1 base at V and 4 bases at J, with 17 bases between. The CDR3 covers 16 residues.

The chain couples TRBV23-1 to TRBJ1-2; 11 bases are shared with TRBD1. TRBV23-1 is reported as an ORF; its role is uncertain. Unmatched junction bases numbered 13, after V lost 3 bases and J lost 4 bases. The CDR3 is 18 residues long. Here the CDR3 DNA reads TGCGCCAGCAGTCAGCCCGGGACAGGGGGTCGCGGGGGCTATGGCTACACCTTC. It is translated as CASSQPGTGGRGGYGYTF.